This T cell receptor (beta chain) was sequenced for a study of blood T cell repertoires in COVID-19. In the study overall: Both acute and convalescent COVID-19 samples were obtained from the United States, Italy and Spain. In each case, the material was cDNA or gDNA derived from T cells, B-cell-depleted T cells, or PBMCs.

In the authors' workflow: Nucleated cell number was recorded as an estimate derived from reference gene primer amplification. The repertoire was sequenced with immunoSEQ multiplex PCR; TCRdb's copy has only in-frame clones and lacks some. V, J and clone size reflect that table, while D and trimming were determined from the DNA. In the table there are some 150,000 clones, 87% of which are singletons. Sample: peripheral blood. The receptor was derived from a man in his fifties or sixties with active COVID-19.

The chain's CDR3 is CASSLGRRGAPETQYF. The CDR3 nucleotides are TGTGCCAGCAGCTTAGGGCGGCGGGGGGCCCCAGAGACCCAGTACTTC. The chain uses TRBV7-2 and TRBJ2-5; TRBD2 matches 8 bases. The V segment lost 1 base and the J segment 4 bases; nucleotides outside the gene matches: 8. Looked up from germline, CDR1 is SGHTA and CDR2 is FQGNSA. The CDR3 spans 16 residues.